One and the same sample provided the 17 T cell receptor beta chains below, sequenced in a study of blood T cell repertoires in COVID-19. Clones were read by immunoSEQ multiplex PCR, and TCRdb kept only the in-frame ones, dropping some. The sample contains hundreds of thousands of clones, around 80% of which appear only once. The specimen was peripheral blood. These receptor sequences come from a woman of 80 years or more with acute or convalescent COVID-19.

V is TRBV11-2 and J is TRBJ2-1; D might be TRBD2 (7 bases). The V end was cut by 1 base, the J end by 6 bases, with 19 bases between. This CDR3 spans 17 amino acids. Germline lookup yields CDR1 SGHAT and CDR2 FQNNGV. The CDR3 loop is CASSLAPGGGLLNEQFF. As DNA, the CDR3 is TGTGCCAGCAGCTTAGCCCCTGGGGGGGGGCTTCTCAATGAGCAGTTCTTC.

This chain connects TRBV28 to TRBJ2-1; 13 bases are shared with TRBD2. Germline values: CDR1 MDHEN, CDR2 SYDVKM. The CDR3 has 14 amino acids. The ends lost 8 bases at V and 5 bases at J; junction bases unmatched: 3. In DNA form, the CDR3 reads TGTGCCAGCTTGGGACTAGCGGGAAACAATGAGCAGTTCTTC. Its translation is CASLGLAGNNEQFF.

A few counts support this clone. In DNA, the CDR3 is TGTGCCAGCAGCTTAACGGACAGGGGGCGGAAAGAGCAGTTCTTC. Translating it yields CASSLTDRGRKEQFF. The rearrangement joins TRBV7-2 to TRBJ2-1; 11 bases fit TRBD1. The CDR3 is made up of 15 amino acids. CDR1 and CDR2 (germline): SGHTA, FQGNSA. With 2 bases clipped from V and 10 bases from J, the junction kept 7 bases outside the gene matches. The complete variable domain, with remaining parts taken from reference TRBV7-2 and TRBJ2-1, reads GAGVSQSPSNKVTEKGKDVELRCDPISGHTALYWYRQSLGQGLEFLIYFQGNSAPDKSGLPSDRFSAERTGGSVSTLTIQRTQQEDSAVYLCASSLTDRGRKEQFFGPGTRLTVL.

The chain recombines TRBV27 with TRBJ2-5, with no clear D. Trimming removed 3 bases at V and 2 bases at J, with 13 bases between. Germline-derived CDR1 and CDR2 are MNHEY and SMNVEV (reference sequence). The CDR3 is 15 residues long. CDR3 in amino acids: CASSFPFGPQETQYF. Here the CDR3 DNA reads TGTGCCAGCAGTTTCCCCTTTGGGCCACAAGAGACCCAGTACTTC.

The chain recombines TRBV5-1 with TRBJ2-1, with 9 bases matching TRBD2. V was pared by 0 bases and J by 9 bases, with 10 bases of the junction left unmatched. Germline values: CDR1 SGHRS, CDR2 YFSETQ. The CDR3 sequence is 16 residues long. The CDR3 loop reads CASSLAPGLAVGEQFF. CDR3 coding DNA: TGCGCCAGCAGCTTGGCCCCGGGACTAGCTGTCGGTGAGCAGTTCTTC.

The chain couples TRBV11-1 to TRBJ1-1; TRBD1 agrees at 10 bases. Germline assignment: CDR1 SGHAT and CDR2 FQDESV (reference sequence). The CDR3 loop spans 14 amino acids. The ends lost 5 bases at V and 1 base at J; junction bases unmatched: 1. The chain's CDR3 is CASSDRGPNTEAFF. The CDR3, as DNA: TGTGCCAGCAGCGACAGGGGGCCGAACACTGAAGCTTTCTTT.

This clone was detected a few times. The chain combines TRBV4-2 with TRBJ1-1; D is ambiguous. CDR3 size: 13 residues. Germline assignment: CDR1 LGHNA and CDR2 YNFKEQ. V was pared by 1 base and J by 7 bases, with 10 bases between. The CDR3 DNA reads TGTGCCAGCAGCCAAGTAGTCTCGGGTGAAGCTTTCTTT. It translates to CASSQVVSGEAFF.

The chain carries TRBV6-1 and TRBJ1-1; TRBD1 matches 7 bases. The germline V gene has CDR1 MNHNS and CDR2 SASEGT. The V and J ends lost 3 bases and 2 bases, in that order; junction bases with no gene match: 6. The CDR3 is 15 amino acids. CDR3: CASSDWGTVNTEAFF. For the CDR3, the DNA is TGTGCCAGCAGTGATTGGGGGACAGTCAACACTGAAGCTTTCTTT.

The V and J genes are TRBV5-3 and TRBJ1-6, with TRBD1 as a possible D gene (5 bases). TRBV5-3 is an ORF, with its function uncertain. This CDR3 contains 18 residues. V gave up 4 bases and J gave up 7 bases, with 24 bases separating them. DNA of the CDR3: TGTGCCAGAAGCCCCCGACAGATAGGGGCCGGAGTAAATTCACCCCTCCACTTT. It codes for CARSPRQIGAGVNSPLHF.

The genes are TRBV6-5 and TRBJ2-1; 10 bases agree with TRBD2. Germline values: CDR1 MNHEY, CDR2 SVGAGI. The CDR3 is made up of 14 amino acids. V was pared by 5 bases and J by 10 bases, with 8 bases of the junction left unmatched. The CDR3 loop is CASSPGPTSGEQFF. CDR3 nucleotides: TGTGCCAGCAGTCCTGGACCGACTAGCGGGGAGCAGTTCTTC.

For the CDR3, the DNA is TGTGCCAGCAGCTTAGGTAGACTCAATGAGCAGTTCTTC. It specifies CASSLGRLNEQFF. V and J are TRBV7-2 and TRBJ2-1; D remains unclear. Per germline, CDR1 SGHTA and CDR2 FQGNSA. This CDR3 region has 13 residues. V was cut by 1 base and J by 6 bases, with 7 bases left in between.

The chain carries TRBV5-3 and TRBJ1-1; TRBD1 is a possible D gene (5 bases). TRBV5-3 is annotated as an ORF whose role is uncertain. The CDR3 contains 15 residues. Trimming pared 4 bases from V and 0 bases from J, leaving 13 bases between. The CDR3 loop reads CARSPGGGMNTEAFF. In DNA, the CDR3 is TGTGCCAGAAGCCCGGGTGGGGGGATGAACACTGAAGCTTTCTTT.

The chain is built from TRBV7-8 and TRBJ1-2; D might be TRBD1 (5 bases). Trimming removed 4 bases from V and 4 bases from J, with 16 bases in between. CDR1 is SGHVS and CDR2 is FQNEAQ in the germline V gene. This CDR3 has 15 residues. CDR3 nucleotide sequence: TGTGCCAGCAGCTCCGCAGGGACTGAGGGCTATGGCTACACCTTC. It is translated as CASSSAGTEGYGYTF.

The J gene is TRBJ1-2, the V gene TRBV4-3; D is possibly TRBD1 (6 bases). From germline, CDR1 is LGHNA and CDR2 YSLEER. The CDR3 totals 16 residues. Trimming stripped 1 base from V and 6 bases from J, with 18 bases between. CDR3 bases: TGCGCCAGCAGCCAAGTCTATCTGGGGGCGGCGGATGGCTACACCTTC. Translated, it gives CASSQVYLGAADGYTF.

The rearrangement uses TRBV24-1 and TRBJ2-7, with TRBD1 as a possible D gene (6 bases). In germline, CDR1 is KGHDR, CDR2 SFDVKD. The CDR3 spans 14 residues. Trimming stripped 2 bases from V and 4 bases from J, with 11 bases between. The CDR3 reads CATSDSRGGYEQYF. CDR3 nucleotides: TGTGCCACCAGTGATTCACGAGGGGGTTACGAGCAGTACTTC.

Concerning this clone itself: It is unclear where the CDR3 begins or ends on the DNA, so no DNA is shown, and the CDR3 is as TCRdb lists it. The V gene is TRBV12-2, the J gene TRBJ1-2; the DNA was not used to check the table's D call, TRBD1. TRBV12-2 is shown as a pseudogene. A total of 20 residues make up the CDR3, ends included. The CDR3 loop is CASRLALSSWGQGSNYGYTF.

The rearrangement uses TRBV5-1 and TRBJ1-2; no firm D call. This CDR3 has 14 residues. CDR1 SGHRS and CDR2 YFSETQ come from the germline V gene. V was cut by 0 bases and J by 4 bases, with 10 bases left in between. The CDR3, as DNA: TGCGCCAGCAGCTTGGTTGCGGGCGGCTATGGCTACACCTTC. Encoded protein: CASSLVAGGYGYTF.